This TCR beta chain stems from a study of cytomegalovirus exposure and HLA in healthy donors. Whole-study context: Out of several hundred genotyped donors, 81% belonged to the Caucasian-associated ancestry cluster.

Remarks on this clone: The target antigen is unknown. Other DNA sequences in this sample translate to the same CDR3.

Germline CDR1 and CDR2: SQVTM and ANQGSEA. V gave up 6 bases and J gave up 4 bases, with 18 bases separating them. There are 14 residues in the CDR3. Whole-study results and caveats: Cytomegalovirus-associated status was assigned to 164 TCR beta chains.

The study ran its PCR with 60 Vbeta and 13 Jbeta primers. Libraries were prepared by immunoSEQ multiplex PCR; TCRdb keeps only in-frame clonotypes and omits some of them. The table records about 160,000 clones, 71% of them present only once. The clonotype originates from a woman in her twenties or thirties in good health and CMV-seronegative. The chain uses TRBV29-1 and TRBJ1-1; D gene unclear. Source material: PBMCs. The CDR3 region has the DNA TGCAGCGTCCTGACCCGAACTGAGGGCACTGAAGCTTTCTTT. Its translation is CSVLTRTEGTEAFF.